This T cell receptor beta chain is drawn from a study of high-grade serous ovarian cancer treatment subgroups. Trimming shortened V by 4 bases and J by 5 bases, and 22 bases separated the two germline ends. Germline V gene sequence: CDR1 SGHDT, CDR2 YYEEEE. This CDR3 is 16 amino acids long. Profiling relied on immunoSEQ multiplex PCR, and the TCRdb table lists in-frame clones only, not all of them. The table lists 35,000 to 45,000 clones, 79% of them singletons. As concerns this clone: The antigen is undetermined.

The tumor samples were collected prior to definitive surgery or chemotherapy. Whole-study results and caveats: TCR relatedness rose with neoantigen level and trended with mutation load.

The sequenced material came from tumor tissue. The chain uses TRBV5-6 and TRBJ2-7; maybe TRBD2 (6 bases). The TCR comes from a human donor with high-grade serous ovarian cancer. CDR3 protein: CASSHNWVGGRHEQYF. CDR3 nucleotide sequence: TGTGCCAGCAGCCACAACTGGGTGGGGGGTCGCCACGAGCAGTACTTC.